The entry that follows covers one TCR beta chain sequence. Its specificity is unknown. This entry is derived from a study of shared clonotypes between healthy human individuals. Notes on the study in general: It was anticipated that sequencing depth would influence how many clonotypes donors shared. On the whole, naive subsets had larger estimated richness than memory subsets had. The study found 4.5% to 5% of naive CD4 clonotypes shared across a few donors.

Naive CD8 cells comprised CD45RO-negative, CCR7-positively selected cells, excluding terminally differentiated effector memory CD45RA+ cells. The table came from immunoSEQ multiplex PCR; TCRdb's copy has only in-frame clones and leaves some out. Altogether around 2,000,000 clones are present, about 95% being singletons, with the ten largest covering about 1.1%. The CDR3 runs to 13 residues. V gave up 7 bases and J gave up 4 bases; unmatched junction bases: 6. Germline CDR1 MNHEY, CDR2 SVGAGI. The clonotype comes from a young man in good health. The material sequenced was naive CD8+ T cells sorted from blood. V is TRBV6-5 and J is TRBJ2-7; TRBD1 agrees at 8 bases. CDR3 protein: CASTGQGTYEQYF. Here the CDR3 DNA reads TGTGCCAGCACCGGACAGGGTACTTACGAGCAGTACTTC.